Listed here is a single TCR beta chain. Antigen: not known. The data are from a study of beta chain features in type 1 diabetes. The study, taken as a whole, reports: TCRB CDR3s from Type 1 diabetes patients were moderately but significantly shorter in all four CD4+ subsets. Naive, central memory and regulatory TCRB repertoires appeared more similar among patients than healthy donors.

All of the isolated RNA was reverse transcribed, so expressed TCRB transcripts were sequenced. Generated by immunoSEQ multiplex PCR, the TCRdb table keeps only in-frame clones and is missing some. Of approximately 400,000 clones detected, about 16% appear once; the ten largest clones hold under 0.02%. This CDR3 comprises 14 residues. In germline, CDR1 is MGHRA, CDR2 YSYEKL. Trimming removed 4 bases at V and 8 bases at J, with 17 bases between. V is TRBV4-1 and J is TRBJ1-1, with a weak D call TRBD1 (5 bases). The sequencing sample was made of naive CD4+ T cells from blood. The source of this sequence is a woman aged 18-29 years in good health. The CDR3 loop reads CASSLPGGREEAFF. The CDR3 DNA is TGCGCCAGCAGCCTCCCGGGGGGTCGAGAGGAAGCTTTCTTT.